This T cell receptor (beta chain) emerged from a study of blood T cell repertoires in COVID-19 (dated by TCRdb to 2018 to 2020). At the level of the whole study: Samples covering the acute and convalescent phases of COVID-19 were provided by collaborators in the United States, Italy and Spain. The material from the prospective study consisted of cDNA or gDNA derived from T cells, B-cell-depleted T cells, or PBMCs. A freely available public database, intended as a resource for researchers studying the immune response to SARS-CoV-2, is where the repertoires were released. Where available, HLA class I and class II types were taken from metadata supplied by the sample provider and were not determined by assay-based typing. Subjects who had been exposed to COVID-19, were actively infected with it, or had recovered from it provided the deeply sampled blood TCRbeta repertoires that made up the dataset. The samples were drawn from two sources: the first 160 participants of the ongoing ImmuneRACE study, and 1,254 subjects contributed by 6 global collaborators. The sample metadata nearly always contained a de-identified subject ID, COVID-19 status, age in years and sex.

Concerning this clone itself: Its target antigen remains unknown. Base quality data are lacking; no much larger clone is found one base away.

According to the germline V gene, CDR1 reads SGHTA and CDR2 reads FQGTGA. The junction shows trimming of 1 base on V and 6 bases on J, and the gene matches do not reach 8 bases of it. The CDR3, cysteine through phenylalanine, is 17 amino acids long. Only the CDR3 region is kept as DNA, spanning 51 bases read in frame from base 1. TCRbeta CDR3 regions were amplified from genomic DNA by means of the immunoSEQ Assay, a bias-controlled multiplex PCR. Processing in the source paper ran as follows. Nucleated cell counts per sample were estimated from amplification of reference gene primers within the assay. To quantify the absolute abundance of each unique TCRbeta CDR3 rearrangement, sequence reads were collapsed and filtered. For each sample, productive Simpson clonality was calculated by taking the square root of Simpson's diversity index across productive rearrangements. The table was pulled from immuneACCESS by TCRdb, which kept in-frame rearrangements only. Such tables lose some clones; where checked, under half of the loss comes from unresolved V genes, and the rest has no known cause. V and J calls plus clone size are reproduced from that table; the DNA served to infer D and trimming. Counted in this sample were about 150,000 clones; approximately 90% of them appeared once. About 15% of the sample is in the top ten clones.

Each collaborating institution followed its own protocols to collect whole blood in K2EDTA tubes. For TCRbeta analysis, collaborators shipped samples in one of three forms: frozen whole blood, isolated PBMCs, or DNA extracted from either of those sample types. Points the paper makes about the study in general: Clinical and demographic metadata were provided uncurated, with the amount varying by source and participant.

The chain was built from TRBV7-3 and TRBJ2-2, with 10 bases in between that match TRBD2. This clonotype originated in a woman between 40 and 55 years old with acute or convalescent COVID-19. The sample comprised peripheral blood. The CDR3 region: CASSLILAGVLPGELFF. The nucleotides read TGTGCCAGCAGCTTAATTCTAGCGGGAGTTCTCCCCGGGGAGCTGTTTTTT. This CDR3, with the reference TRBV7-3 and TRBJ2-2 proteins standing in past its ends, gives the full variable domain GAGVSQTPSNKVTEKGKYVELRCDPISGHTALYWYRQSLGQGPEFLIYFQGTGAADDSGLPNDRFFAVRPEGSVSTLKIQRTERGDSAVYLCASSLILAGVLPGELFFGEGSRLTVL.